These 20 T cell receptor beta chains came from one sample sequenced in a study of molecular identifiers for immune sequencing clone quantification. TCRdb re-called the PCR reads with MiXCR, one entry per CDR3 protein. This sample yields 400,000 to 600,000 distinct CDR3 sequences, of which over 20% are seen a single time; 0.84% belongs to the top ten. Sequencing was done on a sample of naive CD8+ T cells from blood, with Jurkat cell RNA spiked in. Documented subset: FACS-sorted CD8+CD4-CCR7+CD45RA+ naive T cells. Every receptor here comes from a human donor in good health. Some libraries in this study had Jurkat cell RNA spiked in.

Ten or more counts support this clonotype. The CDR3 loop reads CSARITEAFF. CDR3 bases: TGCAGCGCACGGATAACTGAAGCTTTCTTT. The V gene is TRBV29-1, the J gene TRBJ1-1, with D unresolved. Trimming removed 7 bases from V and 5 bases from J, with 8 bases in between. Per germline, CDR1 SQVTM and CDR2 ANQGSEA. The CDR3 length is 10 residues. The whole variable domain, filled in from reference TRBV29-1 and TRBJ1-1, reads SAVISQKPSRDICQRGTSLTIQCQVDSQVTMMFWYRQQPGQSLTLIATANQGSEATYESGFVIDKFPISRPNLTFSTLTVSNMSPEDSSIYLCSARITEAFFGQGTRLTVV.

This clonotype was seen only a few times. This chain connects TRBV5-5 to TRBJ1-1; the D is unclear. The CDR3 has 14 residues. Germline V gives CDR1 SGHKS, CDR2 YYEKEE (reference sequence). V dropped 4 bases and J dropped 0 bases, with 10 bases sitting between them. The DNA for the CDR3 is TGTGCCAGCAGCCCCGAGCCCTTGAACACTGAAGCTTTCTTT. This codes for CASSPEPLNTEAFF.

This clonotype was recorded a few times. The gene calls are TRBV5-1 and TRBJ2-7; a weak D match, TRBD1 (6 bases). The CDR3 has 15 residues. The ends were cut back, 0 bases at V and 6 bases at J, with 16 bases in the middle. Germline V gene data show CDR1 as SGHRS and CDR2 as YFSETQ. DNA for the CDR3: TGCGCCAGCAGCTTGGCCCCGGCAGGGGCTGGCGAGCAGTACTTC. It translates to CASSLAPAGAGEQYF.

V gene TRBV11-2 combines with J gene TRBJ2-3; D remains unclear. Trimming removed 11 bases from V and 11 bases from J, with 8 bases in between. The CDR3 has 8 amino acids. Germline lookup yields CDR1 SGHAT and CDR2 FQNNGV. The DNA for the CDR3 is TGTGCCGAAGGGCAGCAGTATTTT. This gives the protein CAEGQQYF.

V gene TRBV7-6 combines with J gene TRBJ2-7; D possibly corresponds to TRBD1 (5 bases). From germline, CDR1 is SGHVS and CDR2 FNYEAQ. V was shortened by 4 bases and J by 7 bases, with 14 bases between the two germline ends. The CDR3 totals 13 residues. CDR3 protein: CASSSGSPLEQYF. CDR3 in DNA: TGTGCCAGCAGCTCAGGGTCTCCCCTGGAGCAGTACTTC.

This clonotype was observed at least ten times. This chain links TRBV28 with TRBJ2-3; 8 nucleotides line up with TRBD2. CDR3 size: 18 residues. V gave up 5 bases and J gave up 0 bases; unmatched junction bases: 13. Germline V gene data show CDR1 as MDHEN and CDR2 as SYDVKM. The CDR3 is CASSLGDSGISSTDTQYF. Here the CDR3 DNA reads TGTGCCAGCAGTCTTGGGGATAGCGGGATCTCTAGCACAGATACGCAGTATTTT. The whole variable domain, remainder taken from reference TRBV28 and TRBJ2-3, is DVKVTQSSRYLVKRTGEKVFLECVQDMDHENMFWYRQDPGLGLRLIYFSYDVKMKEKGDIPEGYSVSREKKERFSLILESASTNQTSMYLCASSLGDSGISSTDTQYFGPGTRLTVL.

Comments on this clonotype: The junction differs from germline at one of its ends, possibly a read error. The chain employs TRBV20-1 and TRBJ1-3; no clear D gene. CDR1 DFQATT and CDR2 SNEGSKA come from the germline V gene (reference sequence). The CDR3 consists of 16 residues. CDR3 DNA: TGCAGTGCTAGTGGCTATCTGGAGTCGACTGGAGACACCATATATTTT. Its protein is CSASGYLESTGDTIYF.

As to this clonotype: Relative to the germline gene, one junction end is altered; a read error may explain this. This chain links TRBV14 with TRBJ2-7, with D unresolved. CDR3 size: 14 residues. CDR1 and CDR2 (germline): SGHDN, FVKESK. The chain's CDR3 is CASSLGGQPYERYF. In DNA, the CDR3 is TGTGCCAGCAGCCTTGGTGGGCAGCCCTACGAGCGGTACTTC.

The rearrangement links TRBV19 to TRBJ2-3; D possibly corresponds to TRBD1 (7 bases). The germline CDR1 and CDR2 sequences are LNHDA and SQIVND (reference sequence). V was shortened by 3 bases and J by 2 bases, with 12 bases between the two germline ends. This CDR3 contains 15 residues. The DNA for the CDR3 is TGTGCCAGTAGTATCGGGGGACAGTACACAGATACGCAGTATTTT. This codes for CASSIGGQYTDTQYF.

In the case of this clonotype: A much larger clone sits a single nucleotide away, making a read error possible. This sequence joins TRBV5-6 and TRBJ1-1; tentative D call: TRBD1 (6 bases). Germline V gene lookup returns CDR1 SGHDT and CDR2 YYEEEE. This CDR3 contains 18 residues. The CDR3 sequence is CASNLEGGPLRTNTEAFF. The DNA of the CDR3 is TGTGCCAGCAACTTGGAAGGGGGTCCACTAAGGACGAACACTGAAGCTTTCTTT. The full variable domain, with the rest looked up from reference TRBV5-6 and TRBJ1-1, is DAGVTQSPTHLIKTRGQQVTLRCSPKSGHDTVSWYQQALGQGPQFIFQYYEEEERQRGNFPDRFSGHQFPNYSSELNVNALLLGDSALYLCASNLEGGPLRTNTEAFFGQGTRLTVV.

The chain recombines TRBV21-1 with TRBJ1-2; TRBD1 was called by the table and not checked on the DNA. TRBV21-1 is tagged as a pseudogene. CDR3 length equals 13 residues. CDR3 sequence: CARDSRGDYGYTF. DNA for the CDR3: TGTGCCAGGGACTCACGGGGCGACTATGGCTACACCTTC.

The sample holds many counts of this clonotype. The rearrangement joins TRBV27 to TRBJ1-5; D perhaps matches TRBD1 (5 bases). Germline CDR1 reads MNHEY; CDR2 reads SMNVEV (reference sequence). This CDR3 spans 17 amino acids. Trimming cost V 4 bases and J 0 bases, with 16 bases left between them. The CDR3 is CASSSRKGPYSNQPQHF. DNA of the CDR3: TGTGCCAGCAGTTCACGAAAGGGGCCCTATAGCAATCAGCCCCAGCATTTT.

The rearrangement uses TRBV5-1 and TRBJ1-2, with 7 bases aligning to TRBD1. Germline trimming cut 1 base from V and 0 bases from J; bases unmatched to any gene: 9. This CDR3 contains 17 residues. Germline CDR1 and CDR2: SGHRS and YFSETQ. The DNA for the CDR3 is TGCGCCAGCAGCTTGATGGGACAGATAGATCCTAACTATGGCTACACCTTC. This translates into CASSLMGQIDPNYGYTF.

This clonotype was found a few times. V usage is TRBV7-9 and J usage is TRBJ2-5, with D unresolved. This CDR3 contains 14 residues. Germline V gives CDR1 SEHNR, CDR2 FQNEAQ (reference sequence). V was clipped by 5 bases and J by 4 bases, with 14 bases between them. CDR3 protein: CASSKLEIRETQYF. The CDR3, as DNA: TGTGCCAGCAGCAAATTAGAAATCCGAGAGACCCAGTACTTC. Combining the CDR3 with reference TRBV7-9 and TRBJ2-5 gives the whole variable domain DTGVSQNPRHKITKRGQNVTFRCDPISEHNRLYWYRQTLGQGPEFLTYFQNEAQLEKSRLLSDRFSAERPKGSFSTLEIQRTEQGDSAMYLCASSKLEIRETQYFGPGTRLLVL.

This clonotype was seen a handful of times. The chain joins TRBV7-9 to TRBJ2-3; 14 bases align to TRBD2. Germline V lookup: CDR1 SEHNR, CDR2 FQNEAQ (reference sequence). With V trimmed by 9 bases and J by 2 bases, 10 bases remained unmatched. The CDR3 has 17 amino acids. Here the CDR3 reads CASDGSGLAGATDTQYF. The CDR3 nucleotides read TGTGCCAGTGATGGTTCGGGACTAGCGGGAGCCACAGATACGCAGTATTTT.

Of note for this clonotype: A read error may explain this, as a much larger clone is one base away. V usage is TRBV28 and J usage is TRBJ1-1; D is undetermined. Germline V gene sequence: CDR1 MDHEN, CDR2 SYDVKM. CDR3 length equals 13 residues. CDR3 amino acids: CASSFRMNAEAFF. The CDR3, as DNA: TGTGCCAGCAGTTTTCGGATGAACGCTGAAGCTTTCTTT.

CDR3 DNA: TGTGCCAGCCGACCCTTTTTAGGTTTAGCGGGCCACCAAGAGACCCAGTACTTC. Residues: CASRPFLGLAGHQETQYF. The genes are TRBV6-5 and TRBJ2-5; 7 bases agree with TRBD2. CDR1 is MNHEY and CDR2 is SVGAGI in the germline V gene. The length of the CDR3 is 18 residues. V was clipped by 8 bases and J by 0 bases; unmatched bases: 18.

A few counts support this clonotype. J is TRBJ1-4 and V is TRBV5-6, with D possibly matching TRBD1 (6 bases). Germline CDR1 and CDR2: SGHDT and YYEEEE. The CDR3 runs 15 residues. V dropped 0 bases and J dropped 3 bases, with 9 bases sitting between them. CDR3 DNA sequence: TGTGCCAGCAGCTTGGGAGGGGGTTCTAATGAAAAACTGTTTTTT. This encodes CASSLGGGSNEKLFF.

The table lists this clonotype with a few counts. The chain joins TRBV4-3 to TRBJ2-3; tentatively, D is TRBD2 (8 bases). CDR1 and CDR2 (germline): LGHNA, YSLEER. The CDR3 totals 22 residues. The V end was cut by 4 bases, the J end by 3 bases, with 35 bases between. CDR3 DNA: TGCGCCAGCAGCCTCCGAACGGGGGGGACAGCGGGGGAGCCTTATTCAACAGATACGCAGTATTTT. Residues: CASSLRTGGTAGEPYSTDTQYF.

This clonotype occurred once. Possible read error: a much larger clone is one base away. V and J are TRBV4-2 and TRBJ2-7; perhaps TRBD2 as D (6 bases). There are 13 residues in the CDR3. Looked up from germline, CDR1 is LGHNA and CDR2 is YNFKEQ. CDR3 loop: CASSQRLDVEQHF. For the CDR3, the DNA is TGTGCCAGCAGCCAGAGACTAGATGTGGAGCAGCACTTC.